The T cell receptor (beta chain) under discussion was sequenced for a study of CD8 T cells in ankylosing spondylitis. This CDR3 contains 18 residues. J was trimmed by 2 bases and V by 6 bases; bases with no gene match: 10. Germline CDR1 is SEHNR and CDR2 is FQNEAQ (reference sequence). On this clonotype: Its antigen is as yet unknown.

With molecular barcodes, quantitative 5'-RACE was used to make the TCR beta libraries. Using its own MiXCR run on the 5' RACE reads, TCRdb lists one record per CDR3 protein. This table has 200,000 to 250,000 distinct CDR3 sequences, around 10% appearing once. Broader study findings: Several of the motif variants were reported before in synovial fluid and blood from reactive arthritis.

The sequence came from a male donor with ankylosing spondylitis or in good health (not recorded which). The sequencing sample was made of blood, either unsorted or a sorted T cell fraction (not recorded which). This chain connects TRBV7-9 to TRBJ2-3, with 14 positions matching TRBD2. The CDR3 nucleotides read TGTGCCAGCAGTGAAGGGACTAGCGGGGGCCCCTCCACAGATACGCAGTATTTT. Its protein product is CASSEGTSGGPSTDTQYF.